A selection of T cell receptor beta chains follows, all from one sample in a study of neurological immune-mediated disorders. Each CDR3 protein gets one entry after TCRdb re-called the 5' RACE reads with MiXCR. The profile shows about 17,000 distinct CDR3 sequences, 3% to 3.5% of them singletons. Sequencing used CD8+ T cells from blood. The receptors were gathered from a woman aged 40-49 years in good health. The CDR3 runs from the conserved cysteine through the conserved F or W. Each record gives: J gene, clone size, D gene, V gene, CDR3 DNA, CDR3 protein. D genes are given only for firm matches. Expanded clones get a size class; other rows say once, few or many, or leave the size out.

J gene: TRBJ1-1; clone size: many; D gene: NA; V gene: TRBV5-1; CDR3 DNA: TGCGCCAGCAGCCCGGGGGAGGTCGGGGACACTGAAGCTTTCTTT; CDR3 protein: CASSPGEVGDTEAFF
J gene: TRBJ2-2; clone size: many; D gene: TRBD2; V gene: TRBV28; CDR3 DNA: TGTGCCAGCATCGGAAGCGGGACGGACACCGGGGAGCTGTTTTTT; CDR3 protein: CASIGSGTDTGELFF
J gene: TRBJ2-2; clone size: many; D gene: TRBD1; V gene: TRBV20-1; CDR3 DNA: TGCAGTGCTTACATACAGGGGGCGCTCACCGGGGAGCTGTTTTTT; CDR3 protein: CSAYIQGALTGELFF
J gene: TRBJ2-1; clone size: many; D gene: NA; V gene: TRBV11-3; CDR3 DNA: NA; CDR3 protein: CASSFYICSARDSREVYVENEQFF
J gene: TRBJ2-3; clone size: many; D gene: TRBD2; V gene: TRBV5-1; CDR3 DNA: TGCGCCAGCAGCTCACTAGCGGGAGAAGATACGCAGTATTTT; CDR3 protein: CASSSLAGEDTQYF
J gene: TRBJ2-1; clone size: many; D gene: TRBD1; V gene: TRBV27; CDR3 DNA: TGTGCCAGCAGTTTAGGGACAGGGACCTACAATGAGCAGTTCTTC; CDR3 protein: CASSLGTGTYNEQFF
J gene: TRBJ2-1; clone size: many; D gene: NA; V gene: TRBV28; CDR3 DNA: TGTGCCAGCAGTTTGGAAACTAGTGGCCCTAATGAGCAGTTCTTC; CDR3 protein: CASSLETSGPNEQFF
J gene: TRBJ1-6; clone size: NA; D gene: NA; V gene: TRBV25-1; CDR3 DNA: TGTGCCAGCAGTGAAATCACAGTCAACTCACCCCTCCACTTT; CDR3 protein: CASSEITVNSPLHF
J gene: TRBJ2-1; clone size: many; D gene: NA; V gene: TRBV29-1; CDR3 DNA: TGCAGCGTTGATGGGAATGAGCAGTTCTTC; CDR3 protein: CSVDGNEQFF
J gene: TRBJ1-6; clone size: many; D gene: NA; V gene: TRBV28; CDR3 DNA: TGTGCCAGCAGTTTACCTCTGACAGGTTCTGGCGATTCACCCCTCCACTTT; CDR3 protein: CASSLPLTGSGDSPLHF
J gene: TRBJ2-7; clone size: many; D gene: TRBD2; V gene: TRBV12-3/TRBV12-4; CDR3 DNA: TGTGCCAGCAGTTCCTCGACTAGCGGGATTCTGCCCTATTACTACGAGCAGTACTTC; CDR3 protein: CASSSSTSGILPYYYEQYF
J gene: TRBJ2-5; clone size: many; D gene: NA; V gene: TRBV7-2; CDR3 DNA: TGTGCCAGCAGCTTAGTGGGGGCTCTGGAGACCCAGTACTTC; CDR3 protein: CASSLVGALETQYF
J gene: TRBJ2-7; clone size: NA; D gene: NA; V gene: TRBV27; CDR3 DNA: TGTGCCAGCAGTCCACCCTCTAGCACCTACGAGCAGTACTTC; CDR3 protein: CASSPPSSTYEQYF
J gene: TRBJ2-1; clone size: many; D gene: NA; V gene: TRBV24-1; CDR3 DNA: TGTGCCACCAGTGATTTTGGAGGGACCGACAATGAGCAGTTCTTC; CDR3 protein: CATSDFGGTDNEQFF
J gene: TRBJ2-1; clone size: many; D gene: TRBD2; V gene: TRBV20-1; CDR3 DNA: TGCAGTGCTGGCTCGGGGGGAAGAAGCTCCTACAATGAGCAGTTCTTC; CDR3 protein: CSAGSGGRSSYNEQFF
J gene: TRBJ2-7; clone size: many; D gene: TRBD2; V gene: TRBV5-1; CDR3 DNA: TGCGCCACCAGACTAGCGGGAGGTTATGAGCAGTACTTC; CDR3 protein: CATRLAGGYEQYF
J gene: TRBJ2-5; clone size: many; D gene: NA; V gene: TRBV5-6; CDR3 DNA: TGTGCCAGCAGCCCCTATGGGCAGTTGTTTATTCCCGAGACCCAGTACTTC; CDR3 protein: CASSPYGQLFIPETQYF
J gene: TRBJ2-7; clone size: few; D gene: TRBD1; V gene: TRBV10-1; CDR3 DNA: TGCGCCAGCAGTCCCGGGACAGCGACCTACGAGCAGTACTTC; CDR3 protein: CASSPGTATYEQYF
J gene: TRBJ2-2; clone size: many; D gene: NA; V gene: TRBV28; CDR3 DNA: TGTGCCAGCAGGGGGACTCTGAACACCGGGGAGCTGTTTTTT; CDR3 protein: CASRGTLNTGELFF
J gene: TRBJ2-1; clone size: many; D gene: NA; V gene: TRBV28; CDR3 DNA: TGTGCCAGCAGTTCTAGCGTCGATGAGCAGTTCTTC; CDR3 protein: CASSSSVDEQFF
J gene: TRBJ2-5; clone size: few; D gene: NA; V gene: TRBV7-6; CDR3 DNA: TGTGCCAGCAGCTTATCTTGGGACGAGGGGTCACAAGAGACCCAGTACTTC; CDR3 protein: CASSLSWDEGSQETQYF
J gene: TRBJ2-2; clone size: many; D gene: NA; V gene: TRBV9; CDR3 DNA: TGTGCCAGCAGCTACTCCGGCAACAGAACCCCGACCGGGGAGCTGTTTTTT; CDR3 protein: CASSYSGNRTPTGELFF
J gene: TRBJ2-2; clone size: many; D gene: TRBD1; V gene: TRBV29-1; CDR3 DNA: TGCAGCGCTCGGCAGGGGGTCGCCGGGGAGCTGTTTTTT; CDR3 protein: CSARQGVAGELFF
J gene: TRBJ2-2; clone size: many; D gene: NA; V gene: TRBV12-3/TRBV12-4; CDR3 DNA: TGTGCCAGCAGTTATGGGGGAGACGGGGAGCTGTTTTTT; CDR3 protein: CASSYGGDGELFF
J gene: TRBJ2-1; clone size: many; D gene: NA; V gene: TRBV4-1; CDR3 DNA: TGCGCCAGCAGCGGCCGAACCGAATTTTCCTCCTACAATGAGCAGTTCTTC; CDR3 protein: CASSGRTEFSSYNEQFF
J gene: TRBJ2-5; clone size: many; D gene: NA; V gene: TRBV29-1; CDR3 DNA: TGCAGCGTTGAGGGGAAAGAGACCCAGTACTTC; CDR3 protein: CSVEGKETQYF
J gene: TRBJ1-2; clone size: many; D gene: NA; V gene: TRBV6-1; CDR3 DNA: TGTGCCAGCAGACGAGGGGATGGCTACACCTTC; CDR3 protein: CASRRGDGYTF
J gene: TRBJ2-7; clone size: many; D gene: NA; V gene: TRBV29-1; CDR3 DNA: TGCAGCGGGGCCCACCGGATTGGAGAGCAGTACTTC; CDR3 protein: CSGAHRIGEQYF
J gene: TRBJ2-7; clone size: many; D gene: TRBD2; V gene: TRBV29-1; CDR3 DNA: TGCAGCGTTGAGTTCTCGGCGGGGGTCACCTACGAGCAGTACTTC; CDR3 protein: CSVEFSAGVTYEQYF